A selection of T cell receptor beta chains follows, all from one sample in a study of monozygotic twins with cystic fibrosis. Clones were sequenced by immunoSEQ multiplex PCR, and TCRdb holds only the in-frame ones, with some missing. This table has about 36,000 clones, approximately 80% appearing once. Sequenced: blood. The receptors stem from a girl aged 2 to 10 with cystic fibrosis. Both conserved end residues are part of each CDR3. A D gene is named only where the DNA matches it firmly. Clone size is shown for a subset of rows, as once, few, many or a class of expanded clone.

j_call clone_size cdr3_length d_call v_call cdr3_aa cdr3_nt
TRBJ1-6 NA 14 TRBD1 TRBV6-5 CASSQGQGYSPLHF TGTGCCAGCAGTCAGGGACAGGGGTATTCACCCCTCCACTTT
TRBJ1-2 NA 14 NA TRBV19 CASSSTYSAYGYTF TGTGCCAGTAGTTCCACCTACTCCGCCTATGGCTACACCTTC
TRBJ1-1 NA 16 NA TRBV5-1 CASSLAPGVTDAEAFF TGCGCCAGCAGCTTGGCACCTGGGGTCACCGACGCTGAAGCTTTCTTT
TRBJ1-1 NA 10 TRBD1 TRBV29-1 CSAAGTGTFF TGCAGCGCTGCCGGGACAGGGACGTTCTTT
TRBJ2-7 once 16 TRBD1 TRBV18 CASSPQQGLGIYEQYF TGTGCCAGCTCACCGCAACAGGGGTTGGGAATCTACGAGCAGTACTTC
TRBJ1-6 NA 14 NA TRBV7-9 CASSYGTANSPLHF TGTGCCAGCAGCTACGGGACGGCGAATTCACCCCTCCACTTT
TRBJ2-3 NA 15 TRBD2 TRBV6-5 CASSYLAGGADTQYF TGTGCCAGCAGTTACCTAGCGGGGGGGGCAGATACGCAGTATTTT
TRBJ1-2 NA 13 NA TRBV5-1 CASSLEGPPGYTF TGCGCCAGCAGCTTGGAGGGACCCCCAGGCTACACCTTC
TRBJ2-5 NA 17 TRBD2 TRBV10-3 CAISAGTSGGLQETQYF TGTGCCATCAGCGCCGGGACTAGCGGGGGCCTCCAAGAGACCCAGTACTTC
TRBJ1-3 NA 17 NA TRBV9 CASSVDLAASSGNTIYF TGTGCCAGCAGCGTAGACCTCGCGGCTTCCTCTGGAAACACCATATATTTT
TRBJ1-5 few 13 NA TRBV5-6 CASSLSRGQPQHF TGTGCCAGCAGCTTGTCTAGGGGCCAGCCCCAGCATTTT
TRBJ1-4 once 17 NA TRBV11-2 CASSSLGYREEGEKLFF TGTGCCAGCAGCTCATTAGGGTACAGGGAGGAAGGAGAAAAACTGTTTTTT
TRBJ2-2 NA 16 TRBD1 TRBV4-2 CASSQEGQGGTGELFF TGTGCCAGCAGCCAAGAAGGACAGGGGGGCACCGGGGAGCTGTTTTTT
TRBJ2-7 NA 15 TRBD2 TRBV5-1 CASSPNEGLAYEQYF TGCGCCAGCAGCCCGAACGAGGGACTAGCCTACGAGCAGTACTTC
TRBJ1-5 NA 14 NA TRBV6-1 CASSEPGQHQPQHF TGTGCCAGCAGTGAACCGGGACAACATCAGCCCCAGCATTTT
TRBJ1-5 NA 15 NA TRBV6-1 CASSEDIGGRQPQHF TGTGCCAGCAGTGAAGATATTGGGGGGCGACAGCCCCAGCATTTT
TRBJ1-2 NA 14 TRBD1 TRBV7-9 CASSLLRQGGSYTF TGTGCCAGCAGCTTACTTCGACAGGGAGGGAGCTACACCTTC
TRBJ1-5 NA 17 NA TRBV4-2 CASSHPRAASGNQPQHF TGTGCCAGCAGCCATCCACGGGCTGCTTCCGGCAATCAGCCCCAGCATTTT
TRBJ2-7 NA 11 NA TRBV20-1 CSARVGYEQYF TGCAGTGCTAGGGTGGGCTACGAGCAGTACTTC
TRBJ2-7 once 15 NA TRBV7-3 CASSSAPGPPYEQYF TGTGCCAGCAGCTCAGCCCCGGGACCCCCCTACGAGCAGTACTTC
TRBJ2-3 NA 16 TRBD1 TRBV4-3 CASSQPTGGGTDTQYF TGCGCCAGCAGCCAACCTACAGGGGGAGGCACAGATACGCAGTATTTT
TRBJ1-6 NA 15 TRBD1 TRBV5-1 CASSLRDRGGSPLHF TGCGCCAGCAGCCTCCGGGACAGGGGAGGATCACCCCTCCACTTT
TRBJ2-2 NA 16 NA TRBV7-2 CASSLAGGPNTGELFF TGTGCCAGCAGCTTAGCGGGGGGCCCGAACACCGGGGAGCTGTTTTTT
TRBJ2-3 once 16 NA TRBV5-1 CASSRIDLGGADTQYF TGCGCCAGCAGCCGTATAGACTTGGGGGGCGCAGATACGCAGTATTTT
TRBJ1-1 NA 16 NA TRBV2 CASRKEVGTGPPEAFF TGTGCCAGCAGGAAAGAGGTGGGGACGGGACCGCCTGAAGCTTTCTTT
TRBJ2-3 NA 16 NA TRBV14 CASSRSRGPSTDTQYF TGTGCCAGCAGCCGAAGCCGGGGCCCTAGCACAGATACGCAGTATTTT
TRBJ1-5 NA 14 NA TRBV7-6 CASGPGLSNQPQHF TGTGCCAGCGGACCGGGCCTTAGCAATCAGCCCCAGCATTTT